This TCR beta chain came from a study of Graves' ophthalmopathy and Graves' hyperthyroidism. The germline gives CDR1 SNHLY, CDR2 FYNNEI. The CDR3 sequence is 15 residues long. The germline V and J ends were trimmed by 7 bases and 7 bases, with 22 bases remaining between them. The authors amplified TCR beta CDR3 regions, and they did so from RNA transcripts for repertoire sequencing. Investigators did first-round RT-PCR with HTBI primers, then second-round multiplex PCR. TCRdb re-analysed the multiplex PCR reads in MiXCR, keeping a single row per CDR3 protein. The repertoire holds some 1.1 million distinct CDR3 sequences, with about 38% as singletons.

V gene TRBV2 combines with J gene TRBJ1-1; weak D call: TRBD1 (5 bases). This TCR came from an adult man with Graves' hyperthyroidism. Sequenced sample: peripheral blood or thyroid tissue (not recorded which). The CDR3 spells CASTLGLPGRVEAFF. The DNA for the CDR3 is TGTGCCAGCACCCTTGGACTACCGGGACGGGTTGAAGCTTTCTTT.